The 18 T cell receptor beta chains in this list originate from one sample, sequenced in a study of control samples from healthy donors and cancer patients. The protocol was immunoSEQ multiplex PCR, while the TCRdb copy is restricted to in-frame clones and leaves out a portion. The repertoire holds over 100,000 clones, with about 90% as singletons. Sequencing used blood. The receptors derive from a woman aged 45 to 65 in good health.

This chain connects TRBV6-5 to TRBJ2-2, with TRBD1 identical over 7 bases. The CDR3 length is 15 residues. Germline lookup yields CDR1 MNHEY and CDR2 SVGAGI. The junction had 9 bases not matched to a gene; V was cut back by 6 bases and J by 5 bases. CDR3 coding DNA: TGTGCCAGCAGGGACGACAGGGTCGGGACCGGGGAGCTGTTTTTT. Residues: CASRDDRVGTGELFF.

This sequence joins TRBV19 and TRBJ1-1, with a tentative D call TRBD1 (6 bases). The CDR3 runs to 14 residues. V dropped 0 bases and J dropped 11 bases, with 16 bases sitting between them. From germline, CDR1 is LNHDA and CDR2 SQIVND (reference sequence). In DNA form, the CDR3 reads TGTGCCAGTAGTATAGATCGTCGGGGGGCGGTGGCTTTCTTT. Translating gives CASSIDRRGAVAFF.

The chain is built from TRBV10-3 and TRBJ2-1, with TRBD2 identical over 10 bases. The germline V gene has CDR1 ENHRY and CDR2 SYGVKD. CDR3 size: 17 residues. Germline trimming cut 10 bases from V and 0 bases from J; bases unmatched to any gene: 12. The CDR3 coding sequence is TGTGCCACCCAAGGTAGCGGGGGGTCTAGCTCCTACAATGAGCAGTTCTTC. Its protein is CATQGSGGSSSYNEQFF.

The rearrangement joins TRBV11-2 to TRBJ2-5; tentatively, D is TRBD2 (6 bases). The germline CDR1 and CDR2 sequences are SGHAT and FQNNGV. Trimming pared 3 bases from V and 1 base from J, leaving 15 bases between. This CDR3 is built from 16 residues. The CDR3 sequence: CASSLWRDLPQETQYF. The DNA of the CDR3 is TGTGCCAGCAGCTTGTGGCGGGACCTTCCCCAAGAGACCCAGTACTTC.

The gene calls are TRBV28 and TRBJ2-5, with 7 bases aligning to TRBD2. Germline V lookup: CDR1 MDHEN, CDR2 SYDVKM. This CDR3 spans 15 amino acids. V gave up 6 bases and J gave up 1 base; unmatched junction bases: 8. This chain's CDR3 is CASRPGGSGQETQYF. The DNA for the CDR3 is TGTGCCAGCAGGCCGGGAGGTAGCGGCCAAGAGACCCAGTACTTC.

CDR3 bases: TGCGCCAGCACCTACCTAAGGACAGGGGGCAGAAACACCATATATTTT. It is translated as CASTYLRTGGRNTIYF. V gene TRBV23-1 combines with J gene TRBJ1-3; 11 nucleotides match TRBD1. TRBV23-1 is recorded as an ORF, its role being uncertain. The CDR3 spans 16 residues. V trimming: 7 bases; J trimming: 5 bases; junction bases outside the gene matches: 10.

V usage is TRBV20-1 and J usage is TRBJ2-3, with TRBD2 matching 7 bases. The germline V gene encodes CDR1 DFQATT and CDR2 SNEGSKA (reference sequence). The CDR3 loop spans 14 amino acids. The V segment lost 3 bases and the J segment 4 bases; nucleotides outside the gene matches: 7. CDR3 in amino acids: CSASRGVWADTQYF. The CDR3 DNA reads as TGCAGTGCTAGTCGGGGGGTCTGGGCAGATACGCAGTATTTT.

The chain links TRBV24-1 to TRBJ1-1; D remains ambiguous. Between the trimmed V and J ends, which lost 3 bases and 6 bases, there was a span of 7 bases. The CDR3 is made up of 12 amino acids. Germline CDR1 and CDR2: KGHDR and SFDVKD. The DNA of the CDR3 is TGTGCCACCAGTGATCCCGATTCTGAAGCTTTCTTT. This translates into CATSDPDSEAFF.

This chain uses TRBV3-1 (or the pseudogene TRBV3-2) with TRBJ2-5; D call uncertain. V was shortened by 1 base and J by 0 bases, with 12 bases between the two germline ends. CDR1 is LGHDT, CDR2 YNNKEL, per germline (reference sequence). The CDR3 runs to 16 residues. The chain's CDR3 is CASSQVVGFHQETQYF. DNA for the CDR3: TGTGCCAGCAGCCAAGTCGTGGGTTTCCACCAAGAGACCCAGTACTTC.

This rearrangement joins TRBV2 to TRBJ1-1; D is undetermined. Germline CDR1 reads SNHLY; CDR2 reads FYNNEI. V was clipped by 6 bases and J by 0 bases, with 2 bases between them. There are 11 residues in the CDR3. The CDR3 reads CASRVNTEAFF. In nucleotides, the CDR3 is TGTGCCAGCAGGGTGAACACTGAAGCTTTCTTT.

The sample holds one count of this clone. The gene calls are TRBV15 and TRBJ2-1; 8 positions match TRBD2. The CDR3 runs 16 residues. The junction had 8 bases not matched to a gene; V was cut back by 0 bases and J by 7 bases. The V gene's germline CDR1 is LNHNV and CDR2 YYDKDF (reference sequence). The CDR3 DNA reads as TGTGCCACCAGCAGAGAAATGGCTAGCGGGTCGAATGAGCAGTTCTTC. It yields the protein CATSREMASGSNEQFF.

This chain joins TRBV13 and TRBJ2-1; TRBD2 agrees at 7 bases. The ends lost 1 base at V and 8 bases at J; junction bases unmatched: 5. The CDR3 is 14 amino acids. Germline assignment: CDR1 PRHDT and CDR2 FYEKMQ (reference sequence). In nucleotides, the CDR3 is TGTGCCAGCAGCTTAGCCGGGGGGATGGATGAGCAGTTCTTC. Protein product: CASSLAGGMDEQFF. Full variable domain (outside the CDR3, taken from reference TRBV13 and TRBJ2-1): AAGVIQSPRHLIKEKRETATLKCYPIPRHDTVYWYQQGPGQDPQFLISFYEKMQSDKGSIPDRFSAQQFSDYHSELNMSSLELGDSALYFCASSLAGGMDEQFFGPGTRLTVL.

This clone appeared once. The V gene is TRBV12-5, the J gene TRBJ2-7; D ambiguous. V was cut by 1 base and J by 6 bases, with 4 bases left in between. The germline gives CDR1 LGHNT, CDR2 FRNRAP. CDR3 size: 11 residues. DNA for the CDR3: TGTGCTAGTGGTTTGGGTGGCGAGCAGTACTTC. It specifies CASGLGGEQYF.

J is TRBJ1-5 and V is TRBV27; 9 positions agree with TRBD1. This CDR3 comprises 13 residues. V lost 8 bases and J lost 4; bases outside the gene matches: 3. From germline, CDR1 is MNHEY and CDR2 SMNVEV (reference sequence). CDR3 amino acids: CASRTGANQPQHF. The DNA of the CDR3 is TGTGCCAGCCGGACAGGGGCGAATCAGCCCCAGCATTTT.

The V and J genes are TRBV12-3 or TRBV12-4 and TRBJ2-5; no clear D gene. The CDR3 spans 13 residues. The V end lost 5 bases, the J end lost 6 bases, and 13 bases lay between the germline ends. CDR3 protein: CASSLTPTKTQYF. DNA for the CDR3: TGTGCCAGCAGTCTCACACCCACTAAGACCCAGTACTTC.

The DNA of the CDR3 is TGTGCCAGCAGCCAAGGGCAGGGCCTCGGGGGCTACACCTTC. Amino acids: CASSQGQGLGGYTF. The chain has TRBV7-9 and TRBJ1-2; D is possibly TRBD1 (5 bases). V was shortened by 5 bases and J by 8 bases, with 18 bases between the two germline ends. Per germline, CDR1 SEHNR and CDR2 FQNEAQ (reference sequence). The CDR3 has 14 residues.

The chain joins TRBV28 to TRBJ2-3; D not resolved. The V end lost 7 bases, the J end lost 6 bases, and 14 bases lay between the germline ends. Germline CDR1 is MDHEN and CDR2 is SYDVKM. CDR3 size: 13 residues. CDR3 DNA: TGTGCCAGCACCCTCTCGATGGGGGATACGCAGTATTTT. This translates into CASTLSMGDTQYF.

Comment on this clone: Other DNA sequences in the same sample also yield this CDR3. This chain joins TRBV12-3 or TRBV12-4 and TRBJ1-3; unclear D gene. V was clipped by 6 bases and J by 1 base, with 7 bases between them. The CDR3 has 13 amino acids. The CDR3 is CASSLGSGNTIYF. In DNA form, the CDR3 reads TGTGCCAGCAGCTTGGGTTCTGGAAACACCATATATTTT.